The 9 T cell receptor beta chains listed next were all sequenced from one sample in a study of cytomegalovirus exposure and HLA in healthy donors. Both 60 Vbeta primers and 13 Jbeta primers went into the PCR. Data came from immunoSEQ multiplex PCR; TCRdb stores just in-frame clones and leaves some out. The data hold roughly 250,000 clones, with about 83% observed a single time. The sample consisted of PBMCs. The receptors derive from a woman aged 40 to 49 in good health and CMV-seropositive.

A single count supports this clone. This sequence joins TRBV7-9 and TRBJ2-1; tentatively, D is TRBD2 (5 bases). V dropped 3 bases and J dropped 8 bases, with 11 bases sitting between them. CDR1 and CDR2 from the germline V gene are SEHNR and FQNEAQ (reference sequence). The CDR3 is 13 amino acids. CDR3 bases: TGTGCCAGCAGCTTCAGCGGTAGGGATGAGCAGTTCTTC. It encodes CASSFSGRDEQFF.

The table lists this clone with a few counts. The V call is TRBV13, the J call TRBJ1-3; the D is unclear. Germline lookup yields CDR1 PRHDT and CDR2 FYEKMQ (reference sequence). CDR3 length: 16 amino acids. Between the trimmed V and J ends, which lost 0 bases and 0 bases, there was a span of 9 bases. The CDR3 spells CASSLGQKNSGNTIYF. The DNA of the CDR3 is TGTGCCAGCAGCTTAGGACAGAAGAACTCTGGAAACACCATATATTTT.

The chain carries TRBV7-6 and TRBJ2-2; no clear D gene. Germline loops: CDR1 SGHVS, CDR2 FNYEAQ. The CDR3 totals 12 residues. The V gene lost 6 bases and the J gene lost 6 bases, with 8 bases spanning the gap. The CDR3 nucleotides read TGTGCCAGCAGTTCTCAGGCCGGGGAGCTGTTTTTT. This gives the protein CASSSQAGELFF.

On this clone: The identical CDR3 is also encoded by other nucleotide sequences in the sample. The rearrangement links TRBV18 to TRBJ2-2; D ambiguous. CDR3 length: 14 amino acids. The germline CDR1 and CDR2 sequences are KGHSH and LQKENI. V lost 3 bases, J lost 1 base, and 6 bases lay in between. CDR3 sequence reads: CASSPTQNTGELFF. The DNA for the CDR3 is TGTGCCAGCTCACCCACTCAGAACACCGGGGAGCTGTTTTTT.

This sequence joins TRBV18 and TRBJ1-1; possible D gene TRBD1, 6 bases. The CDR3 extends over 12 amino acids. Germline-derived CDR1 and CDR2 are KGHSH and LQKENI. V was shortened by 6 bases and J by 4 bases, with 9 bases between the two germline ends. CDR3 sequence reads: CASSEGGTEAFF. CDR3 sequence (DNA): TGTGCCAGCTCGGAAGGGGGCACTGAAGCTTTCTTT.

The chain combines TRBV20-1 with TRBJ2-1, with D unresolved. CDR1 and CDR2 from the germline V gene are DFQATT and SNEGSKA (reference sequence). The CDR3 consists of 11 residues. The V end was cut by 2 bases, the J end by 5 bases, with 4 bases between. Here the CDR3 DNA reads TGCAGTGCTAGACAGAACAATGAGCAGTTCTTC. Protein product: CSARQNNEQFF.

V usage is TRBV7-8 and J usage is TRBJ2-7; 13 nucleotides align to TRBD2. The J segment lost 0 bases and the V segment lost 5 bases, leaving 7 bases of the junction unmatched. The CDR3 is 17 amino acids. Per the germline V gene, CDR1 is SGHVS and CDR2 is FQNEAQ. Written as DNA, the CDR3 is TGTGCCAGCAGCCCCGCTTGGACTAGCGGGAGCTCCTACGAGCAGTACTTC. Its translation is CASSPAWTSGSSYEQYF. The full variable domain, completed using reference TRBV7-8 and TRBJ2-7, is GAGVSQSPRYKVAKRGQDVALRCDPISGHVSLFWYQQALGQGPEFLTYFQNEAQLDKSGLPSDRFFAERPEGSVSTLKIQRTQQEDSAVYLCASSPAWTSGSSYEQYFGPGTRLTVT.

V gene TRBV18 combines with J gene TRBJ2-7; D is unresolved. Germline loops: CDR1 KGHSH, CDR2 LQKENI. This CDR3 is built from 13 residues. V was shortened by 3 bases and J by 2 bases, with 8 bases between the two germline ends. CDR3 loop: CASSPSGTYEQYF. The CDR3 DNA follows: TGTGCCAGCTCACCCTCCGGTACCTACGAGCAGTACTTC. Variable domain in full (rest from reference TRBV18 and TRBJ2-7): NAGVMQNPRHLVRRRGQEARLRCSPMKGHSHVYWYRQLPEEGLKFMVYLQKENIIDESGMPKERFSAEFPKEGPSILRIQQVVRGDSAAYFCASSPSGTYEQYFGPGTRLTVT.

This clone occurred once. J is TRBJ1-2 and V is TRBV6-1; maybe TRBD1 (5 bases). V was pared by 0 bases and J by 5 bases, with 10 bases between. Germline assignment: CDR1 MNHNS and CDR2 SASEGT. CDR3 length equals 14 residues. Here the CDR3 reads CASSEAGRQYGYTF. CDR3 coding DNA: TGTGCCAGCAGTGAAGCGGGAAGACAGTATGGCTACACCTTC.